This T cell receptor beta chain appears in the sequencing data of a study of Ad26.COV2.S vaccination and SARS-CoV-2 variants. Study-wide points: Considerable breadth of spike-specific CD8+ and CD4+ T cell responses has reportedly been documented following vaccination. Across vaccine and placebo recipients, the breadth of non-spike TCRs was similar. Overall T cell responses may have been underestimated by the analyses of TCR breadth and depth.

Clones were read by immunoSEQ multiplex PCR, and TCRdb kept only the in-frame ones, dropping some. The table shows roughly 380,000 clones, with about 92% occurring only once. The CDR3 has 15 residues. Trimming cost V 4 bases and J 4 bases; bases outside gene matches: 9. CDR1 is SQVTM and CDR2 is ANQGSEA in the germline V gene. With regard to this clone: Its target is unknown.

The V gene is TRBV29-1, the J gene TRBJ2-7; 11 positions match TRBD1. The sample here was peripheral blood, taken after recovery from COVID-19. The source of this sequence is a human donor who had recovered from COVID-19. Here the CDR3 reads CSVGIPGQGVYEQYF. In DNA form, the CDR3 reads TGCAGCGTTGGGATACCGGGACAGGGGGTTTACGAGCAGTACTTC.